A single sample is the source of the 8 T cell receptor beta chains below, sequenced in a study of blood T cell repertoires in COVID-19. Sequenced by immunoSEQ multiplex PCR; TCRdb stores in-frame clones only, minus some. The table has roughly 310,000 clones, over 75% seen once. Specimen: peripheral blood. These receptors were collected from a woman aged 50 to 60 with active or convalescent COVID-19.

The chain carries TRBV2 and TRBJ1-5; the D is unclear. Germline V gives CDR1 SNHLY, CDR2 FYNNEI. This CDR3 contains 15 residues. The V gene lost 4 bases and the J gene lost 2 bases, with 12 bases spanning the gap. CDR3 residues: CASSANPRGNQPQHF. CDR3 nucleotide sequence: TGTGCCAGCAGTGCTAATCCTCGGGGCAATCAGCCCCAGCATTTT.

The V gene is TRBV15, the J gene TRBJ1-1; D ambiguous. The CDR3 totals 15 residues. V shed 2 bases and J shed 1 base, with 11 bases lying between them. Germline CDR1 LNHNV, CDR2 YYDKDF (reference sequence). The CDR3 DNA follows: TGTGCCACCAGCAGAAAACTTGACTGGAACACTGAAGCTTTCTTT. Amino acid sequence: CATSRKLDWNTEAFF.

J is TRBJ1-2 and V is TRBV4-3, with 9 bases identical to TRBD1. CDR1 and CDR2 from the germline V gene are LGHNA and YSLEER. The CDR3 is 15 residues long. V gave up 1 base and J gave up 7 bases; unmatched junction bases: 7. The CDR3 reads CASSQGDRVDGGYTF. For the CDR3, the DNA is TGCGCCAGCAGCCAAGGGGACAGGGTTGACGGTGGCTACACCTTC.

The rearrangement joins TRBV27 to TRBJ2-2; tentatively, D is TRBD1 (5 bases). The V gene's germline CDR1 is MNHEY and CDR2 SMNVEV (reference sequence). This CDR3 is 20 amino acids long. V dropped 5 bases and J dropped 0 bases, with 25 bases sitting between them. This chain's CDR3 is CASSPDPTETLKPNTGELFF. The DNA for the CDR3 is TGTGCCAGCAGTCCCGACCCGACAGAAACCCTTAAACCGAACACCGGGGAGCTGTTTTTT.

V gene TRBV19 combines with J gene TRBJ1-2; a weak D match, TRBD1 (6 bases). V lost 3 bases and J lost 8, with 10 bases in between. This CDR3 comprises 12 residues. In germline, CDR1 is LNHDA, CDR2 SQIVND (reference sequence). CDR3 residues: CASSIGQRGYTF. The CDR3 bases are TGTGCCAGTAGTATCGGACAGAGAGGCTACACCTTC.

This clone showed up just once. The genes are TRBV12-3 or TRBV12-4 and TRBJ1-6; D unresolved. This CDR3 has 12 amino acids. V was cut by 7 bases and J by 3 bases, with 4 bases left in between. CDR3 loop: CASNSYNSPLHF. As DNA, the CDR3 is TGTGCCAGCAACAGCTATAATTCACCCCTCCACTTT.

The chain uses TRBV7-9 and TRBJ1-6, with 7 bases matching TRBD1. V trimming: 7 bases; J trimming: 7 bases; junction bases outside the gene matches: 4. Germline V lookup: CDR1 SEHNR, CDR2 FQNEAQ (reference sequence). This CDR3 is 13 amino acids long. CDR3 DNA: TGTGCCAGCAAGGGACAGACGAATTCACCCCTCCACTTT. It specifies CASKGQTNSPLHF.

On this clone: The same CDR3 is also encoded by other DNA sequences in this sample. The rearrangement joins TRBV29-1 to TRBJ2-7; D gene uncertain. Trimming removed 4 bases at V and 0 bases at J, with 7 bases between. The germline V gene encodes CDR1 SQVTM and CDR2 ANQGSEA. The CDR3 length is 12 residues. The CDR3 sequence is CSVGQSSYEQYF. The CDR3 DNA reads TGCAGCGTTGGACAAAGCTCCTACGAGCAGTACTTC.